Listed below are T cell receptor beta chains from one sample, sequenced in a study of blood T cells in healthy people across ages. Each CDR3 protein gets one entry after TCRdb re-called the 5' RACE reads with MiXCR. The sample shows more than 700,000 distinct CDR3 sequences, less than 60% of them seen only once. Sample: blood. Receptors were obtained from an elderly man in good health. The CDR3 runs from the conserved cysteine through the conserved F or W. A D gene is named only where the DNA matches it firmly. The size of a clone is reported for some rows only, either as once, few or many, or as a class for expanded clones.

CDR3 DNA,CDR3 protein,J gene,D gene,V gene,clone size
TGTGCCACCAGTGATCGACAGGAGGACTATGGCTACACCTTC,CATSDRQEDYGYTF,TRBJ1-2,.,TRBV24-1,many
TGTGCCAGCAGACAACTAGCGCGCTCCTACAATGAGCAGTTCTTC,CASRQLARSYNEQFF,TRBJ2-1,TRBD2,TRBV4-2,.
TGTGCCAGCAGTCAGCTAGCGGGAGAATTCAATGAGCAGTTCTTC,CASSQLAGEFNEQFF,TRBJ2-1,TRBD2,TRBV6-2/TRBV6-3,.
TGTGCCACCAGCATTGGTGGGGATGGGCAAGAGACCCAGTACTTC,CATSIGGDGQETQYF,TRBJ2-5,.,TRBV15,few
TGTGCCAGCAGCGTAGGAGCGGGAGGGCCTCGGGAGCTGTTTTTT,CASSVGAGGPRELFF,TRBJ2-2,TRBD2,TRBV9,.
TGCGCCAGCAGCTTGCGGTCTGGCGGGAGCACAGATACGCAGTATTTT,CASSLRSGGSTDTQYF,TRBJ2-3,.,TRBV5-1,.
TGTGCCAGCAGTGCTGGAGGGGGTAGCACCGGGGAGCTGTTTTTT,CASSAGGGSTGELFF,TRBJ2-2,.,TRBV6-4,.
TGTGCCAGCAAGGGATGGGCTAGCGGTAGCGCAGATACGCAGTATTTT,CASKGWASGSADTQYF,TRBJ2-3,TRBD2,TRBV12-3/TRBV12-4,.
TGTGCCAGCAGTTTCGGACTAGCGGGATCCTACGAGCAGTACTTC,CASSFGLAGSYEQYF,TRBJ2-7,TRBD2,TRBV27,.
TGTGCCAGCAGTGTTATAGCGGGAGCCGGTGAGCAGTTCTTC,CASSVIAGAGEQFF,TRBJ2-1,TRBD2,TRBV6-4,.
TGTGCCTGGCGCCTAGCGGGTAGCACAGATACGCAGTATTTT,CAWRLAGSTDTQYF,TRBJ2-3,TRBD2,TRBV30,few
TGTGCCAGCAGTGCTAGGGGTAATGGCTACACCTTC,CASSARGNGYTF,TRBJ1-2,.,TRBV6-6,.
TGTGCCAGCAGAGACAGGACACTTAGCAATCAGCCCCAGCATTTT,CASRDRTLSNQPQHF,TRBJ1-5,.,TRBV6-1,.
TGTGCCAGCAGGAGGACAGGGGAACCGAACACTGAAGCTTTCTTT,CASRRTGEPNTEAFF,TRBJ1-1,TRBD1,TRBV2,.
TGTGCCAGCAGCCATGGAGATGAGCAGTTCTTC,CASSHGDEQFF,TRBJ2-1,.,TRBV3-1,.
TGTGCCAGCAGCACCGGGACCCGTTACGAGCAGTACTTC,CASSTGTRYEQYF,TRBJ2-7,.,TRBV6-5,many
TGTGCCAGCAGTAGTCTAGCGGGAGTTTGGGAGACCCAGTACTTC,CASSSLAGVWETQYF,TRBJ2-5,TRBD2,TRBV5-5,.
TGCAGTGCTAGAGAGATAGAGGGGGACTACAATGAGCAGTTCTTC,CSAREIEGDYNEQFF,TRBJ2-1,.,TRBV20-1,.
TGTGCCAGCAGAGAACCGAATGAAAAACTGTTTTTT,CASREPNEKLFF,TRBJ1-4,.,TRBV6-2/TRBV6-3,.
TGCAGCGTTGTACACCGGGACAGGGTTTACGAGCAGTACTTC,CSVVHRDRVYEQYF,TRBJ2-7,TRBD1,TRBV29-1,many
TGCAGTGCTAGAGAAGAGAGGCCTAGAAGGGGTCAAGAGACCCAGTACTTC,CSAREERPRRGQETQYF,TRBJ2-5,.,TRBV20-1,few
TGTGTCAGCAGTTATTTCCAGGGACCATACGAGCAGTACTTC,CVSSYFQGPYEQYF,TRBJ2-7,.,TRBV27,.
TGTGCCAGCAGTTTAAGCGCGACAGGGTCAGATACGCAGTATTTT,CASSLSATGSDTQYF,TRBJ2-3,TRBD1,TRBV12-3/TRBV12-4,.
TGTGCCAGCAGCTCCACAGGGTTGCAATCACCCCCCCACTTT,CASSSTGLQSPPHF,TRBJ1-6,.,TRBV5-6,.
TGTGCCAGCGATACAGGGGGCGACGAGCAGTACTTC,CASDTGGDEQYF,TRBJ2-7,TRBD1,TRBV28,few
TGTGCCAGCAGTTCCGCCACTAGCGGGTTACACGAGCAGTACTTC,CASSSATSGLHEQYF,TRBJ2-7,TRBD2,TRBV6-5,few
TGTGCCAGCAGTGTAGAAGGGTTCGGCCCCCAGCATTTT,CASSVEGFGPQHF,TRBJ1-5,.,TRBV27,.
TGTGCCAGCAGCTTTAGACTAGGTAGCACAGACACGCAGTATTTT,CASSFRLGSTDTQYF,TRBJ2-3,.,TRBV7-2,.
TGTGCCAGCAGCCTGACAGGGAAGATCTACGAGCAGTACTTC,CASSLTGKIYEQYF,TRBJ2-7,TRBD1,TRBV7-2,many
TGTGCCAGCAGTTTAGCCCAGACTAGCGGCACAGATACGCAGTATTTT,CASSLAQTSGTDTQYF,TRBJ2-3,TRBD2,TRBV12-3/TRBV12-4,few
TGTGCCAGCAGTTCTGATCTATCTGCTAGCGGAACGGGGAAGACCCAGTACTTC,CASSSDLSASGTGKTQYF,TRBJ2-5,TRBD2,TRBV28,few
TGTGCCAGCAGCTTAGGGACCGGACAAGAGTATTTT,CASSLGTGQEYF,TRBJ2-3,.,TRBV7-9,.
TGTGCCAGCAGCCCAGCAGCGGGAGGTTGGAACGAGCAGTACTTC,CASSPAAGGWNEQYF,TRBJ2-7,TRBD2,TRBV7-2,.
TGTGCCAGTAGTATAAGGGGGGAAACCTACGAGCAGTACTTC,CASSIRGETYEQYF,TRBJ2-7,.,TRBV19,.
TGTGCCAGCAGCCCACTGGGGCTAGTCGAGACCCAGTACTTC,CASSPLGLVETQYF,TRBJ2-5,.,TRBV7-2,few
TGTGCCACCAGCAGCCGGGGCGGTTCTCAAGAGACCCAGTACTTC,CATSSRGGSQETQYF,TRBJ2-5,.,TRBV15,many
TGTGCCAGCAGCCGCGGTGGGACTAGCGGGATTGTCCTCTCTGGGGCCAACGTCCTGACTTTC,CASSRGGTSGIVLSGANVLTF,TRBJ2-6,TRBD2,TRBV9,.
TGCGCCAGCAGTACCGACGGACAGGCGAGCACAGATACGCAGTATTTT,CASSTDGQASTDTQYF,TRBJ2-3,TRBD1,TRBV5-1,.
TGTGCCAGCAGTCCCACCGGGACTAGCGGGAGTTTCGGTATTAGGAAGCAGTACTTC,CASSPTGTSGSFGIRKQYF,TRBJ2-7,TRBD2,TRBV28,.
TGCGCCAGCAGCGGGGACGGCCGAAACACTGAAGCTTTCTTT,CASSGDGRNTEAFF,TRBJ1-1,.,TRBV5-1,.
TGTGCCAGCAATTCCTACCCGGGACAGGGGGCCAATCAGCCCCAGCATTTT,CASNSYPGQGANQPQHF,TRBJ1-5,TRBD1,TRBV2,.
TGTGCCATCAGTGAGTCGCGGGACAGAACCACAGATACGCAGTATTTT,CAISESRDRTTDTQYF,TRBJ2-3,.,TRBV10-3,.
TGCGCCAGCAGTGAAGGGGCCACCGAGCAAGAAAAACTGTTTTTT,CASSEGATEQEKLFF,TRBJ1-4,.,TRBV10-2,few
TGCGCCAGCTCGGAGACTAGCGGAGGAAACGAGCAGTACTTC,CASSETSGGNEQYF,TRBJ2-7,TRBD2,TRBV4-1,.
TGTGCCAGCCGCCCGAGGGGACCCCATGACGGGAGAGTTCTCTACGAGCAGTACTTC,CASRPRGPHDGRVLYEQYF,TRBJ2-7,.,TRBV7-9,.
TGTGCCAGCAGCCAAAACGTACCTGGCGAGCAGTACTTC,CASSQNVPGEQYF,TRBJ2-7,.,TRBV3-1,.
TGCAGTGCTGGGGAGGGGGGCTCCGTGAACACTGAAGCTTTCTTT,CSAGEGGSVNTEAFF,TRBJ1-1,.,TRBV20-1,.
TGCAGTGCTATCAGGGTGGAGTACGAGCAGTACTTC,CSAIRVEYEQYF,TRBJ2-7,.,TRBV20-1,.
TGCGCCAGCAGCCGGGAGCCCGGGACTAGCGGGAGCTATGAGCAGTTCTTC,CASSREPGTSGSYEQFF,TRBJ2-1,TRBD2,TRBV5-1,.
TGTGCCAGCAGCCAAGGGACAGGGGGGACGCAAGAGACCCAGTACTTC,CASSQGTGGTQETQYF,TRBJ2-5,TRBD1,TRBV3-1,few
TGTGCCAGCAGTCGAGGACAGGCAGATACGCAGTATTTT,CASSRGQADTQYF,TRBJ2-3,TRBD1,TRBV6-1,few